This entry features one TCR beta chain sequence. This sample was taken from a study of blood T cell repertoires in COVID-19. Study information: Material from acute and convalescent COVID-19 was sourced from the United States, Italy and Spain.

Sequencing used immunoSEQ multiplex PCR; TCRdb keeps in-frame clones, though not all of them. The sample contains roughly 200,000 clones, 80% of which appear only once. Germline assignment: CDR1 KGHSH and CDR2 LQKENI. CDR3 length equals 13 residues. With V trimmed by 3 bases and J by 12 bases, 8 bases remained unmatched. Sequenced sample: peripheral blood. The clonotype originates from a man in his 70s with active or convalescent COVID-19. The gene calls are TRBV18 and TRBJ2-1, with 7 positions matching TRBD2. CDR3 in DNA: TGTGCCAGCTCACCCGAAACTGAGCGGGGGCAGTTCTTC. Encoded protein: CASSPETERGQFF.